This T cell receptor beta chain was sequenced during a study of regulatory T cells in long-lasting Graves disease. Arm-PCR of CDR3 regions and iRepertoire HTBI primers were the basis on which TCR beta libraries were built. TCRdb reprocessed the multiplex PCR reads via MiXCR and lists one record per CDR3 protein. The sample lists a few hundred thousand distinct CDR3 sequences, more than 15% seen once, with about 14% in the top ten. The CDR3 length is 15 residues. Trimming took 4 bases from V and 6 from J; bases not matched to a gene: 1. The germline CDR1 and CDR2 sequences are SGHVS and FQNEAQ. Noted time point: newly diagnosed GD, antithyroid drugs for less than 3 months. With RNA extracted from PBMCs as input, the TCR library was made. These sequences were also reported in another study, on T cells in Graves' hyperthyroidism and ophthalmopathy. That source adds: A patient was excluded if there was uncontrolled infection, other autoimmune disease, pregnancy or lactation.

The rearrangement uses TRBV7-8 and TRBJ2-2, with 14 bases lining up with TRBD2. The sequence derives from a woman between 25 and 40 years old with Graves disease. Source: peripheral blood mononuclear cells (PBMCs), taken at new diagnosis, from a patient treated with antithyroid drugs. CDR3 sequence: CASSSTSGGAGELFF. DNA for the CDR3: TGTGCCAGCAGCTCGACTAGCGGGGGGGCCGGGGAGCTGTTTTTT.